This T cell receptor beta chain was recovered during a study of blood T cell repertoires in COVID-19. Study summary: T cells, B-cell-depleted T cells, or PBMCs supplied cDNA or gDNA.

Repertoires were generated with immunoSEQ multiplex PCR, while TCRdb's copy carries only in-frame clones and drops some. This sample has roughly 86,000 clones, with 91% found just once. Germline V gene data show CDR1 as LNHDA and CDR2 as SQIVND (reference sequence). The CDR3 covers 14 residues. Deletions cut 1 base from V and 6 bases from J, with 13 bases between. The gene calls are TRBV19 and TRBJ2-7; a weak D match, TRBD2 (6 bases). Sequenced input: peripheral blood. This clonotype originated in a woman between 50 and 59 years old in a cohort sampled during active COVID-19. The CDR3 here is CASSIGPGVGEQYF. The CDR3 bases are TGTGCCAGTAGTATAGGTCCGGGAGTCGGCGAGCAGTACTTC. Using reference TRBV19 and TRBJ2-7 for the parts outside the CDR3, the full variable domain is DGGITQSPKYLFRKEGQNVTLSCEQNLNHDAMYWYRQDPGQGLRLIYYSQIVNDFQKGDIAEGYSVSREKKESFPLTVTSAQKNPTAFYLCASSIGPGVGEQYFGPGTRLTVT.